This is a list of T cell receptor beta chains from one sample in a study of cytomegalovirus exposure and HLA in healthy donors. Method: immunoSEQ multiplex PCR; TCRdb's copy keeps in-frame clones and lacks some. The sample contains 100,000 to 150,000 clones, roughly 88% of which appear only once. The sample taken for sequencing was PBMCs. These receptor sequences come from a man aged 18 to 30 in good health and CMV-seronegative. The CDR3 runs from the conserved cysteine through the conserved F or W. A D gene is named only where the DNA matches it firmly. The size field is filled for only some rows; it gives once, few, many or a size class.

D gene: TRBD2; J gene: TRBJ2-7; CDR3 length: 14; clone size: few; V gene: TRBV6-5; CDR3 DNA: TGTGCCAGCAGCTTTAGCGGGGAATTCTACGAGCAGTACTTC; CDR3 protein: CASSFSGEFYEQYF
D gene: NA; J gene: TRBJ2-6; CDR3 length: 15; clone size: NA; V gene: TRBV19; CDR3 DNA: TGTGCCAGTAGTATTCCCATCTCTGGGGCCAACGTCCTGACTTTC; CDR3 protein: CASSIPISGANVLTF
D gene: TRBD1; J gene: TRBJ2-2; CDR3 length: 14; clone size: NA; V gene: TRBV5-1; CDR3 DNA: TGCGCCAGCAGCCTAGACAGGGTTCTCGGGGAGCTGTTTTTT; CDR3 protein: CASSLDRVLGELFF
D gene: NA; J gene: TRBJ2-3; CDR3 length: 15; clone size: NA; V gene: TRBV18; CDR3 DNA: TGTGCCAGCTCACAAGGGACTGCTAGCACAGATACGCAGTATTTT; CDR3 protein: CASSQGTASTDTQYF
D gene: NA; J gene: TRBJ2-7; CDR3 length: 18; clone size: NA; V gene: TRBV5-1; CDR3 DNA: TGCGCCAGTAAATTGAACAGCCTTGAGTGGGAGGAGACCTACGAGCAGTACTTC; CDR3 protein: CASKLNSLEWEETYEQYF
D gene: TRBD1; J gene: TRBJ2-5; CDR3 length: 13; clone size: NA; V gene: TRBV6-5; CDR3 DNA: TGTGCCAGCAGTCGGGACAGACAAGAGACCCAGTACTTC; CDR3 protein: CASSRDRQETQYF
D gene: NA; J gene: TRBJ2-7; CDR3 length: 14; clone size: NA; V gene: TRBV27; CDR3 DNA: TGTGCCAGCAGTTTGGCCCCTGTAATTTACGAGCAGTACTTC; CDR3 protein: CASSLAPVIYEQYF
D gene: TRBD2; J gene: TRBJ2-7; CDR3 length: 14; clone size: NA; V gene: TRBV5-5; CDR3 DNA: TGTGCCAGCAGCATAGCGGGAGGACAAAGGGAGCAGTACTTC; CDR3 protein: CASSIAGGQREQYF
D gene: TRBD1; J gene: TRBJ2-1; CDR3 length: 15; clone size: NA; V gene: TRBV6-5; CDR3 DNA: TGTGCCAGCAGCCGACAGGGGGCGATCTTCAATGAGCAGTTCTTC; CDR3 protein: CASSRQGAIFNEQFF
D gene: TRBD1; J gene: TRBJ2-7; CDR3 length: 15; clone size: NA; V gene: TRBV28; CDR3 DNA: TGTGCCAGCACCCGATTCTCGGGACAGACCTACGAGCAGTACTTC; CDR3 protein: CASTRFSGQTYEQYF
D gene: NA; J gene: TRBJ1-1; CDR3 length: 12; clone size: NA; V gene: TRBV27; CDR3 DNA: TGTGCCAGCAGTTTTCCAGGGTCTGAAGCTTTCTTT; CDR3 protein: CASSFPGSEAFF
D gene: NA; J gene: TRBJ2-1; CDR3 length: 13; clone size: few; V gene: TRBV19; CDR3 DNA: TGTGCCAGCACGCCAAGGTCCCGGGGTGAGCAGTTCTTC; CDR3 protein: CASTPRSRGEQFF
D gene: TRBD2; J gene: TRBJ2-3; CDR3 length: 19; clone size: NA; V gene: TRBV29-1; CDR3 DNA: TGCAGCGTTGAGGGACAGCTGGGACTAGCGGGAGGGCACACAGATACGCAGTATTTT; CDR3 protein: CSVEGQLGLAGGHTDTQYF
D gene: NA; J gene: TRBJ1-2; CDR3 length: 13; clone size: once; V gene: TRBV6-5; CDR3 DNA: TGTGCCAGCAGTTACGTTTTTGAGAATGGCTACACCTTC; CDR3 protein: CASSYVFENGYTF
D gene: TRBD1; J gene: TRBJ1-5; CDR3 length: 14; clone size: once; V gene: TRBV6-5; CDR3 DNA: TGTGCCAGCAGTTTCGGCAGGGGGCTGCAGCCCCAGCATTTT; CDR3 protein: CASSFGRGLQPQHF
D gene: NA; J gene: TRBJ1-1; CDR3 length: 15; clone size: NA; V gene: TRBV4-1; CDR3 DNA: TGCGCCAGCAGCCAATTACAGGGCCGAAACACTGAAGCTTTCTTT; CDR3 protein: CASSQLQGRNTEAFF
D gene: TRBD1; J gene: TRBJ1-2; CDR3 length: 13; clone size: NA; V gene: TRBV30; CDR3 DNA: TGTGCCTGGAGTGTCGGCCAGGGGGGCGGCTACACCTTC; CDR3 protein: CAWSVGQGGGYTF
D gene: NA; J gene: TRBJ2-1; CDR3 length: 17; clone size: NA; V gene: TRBV4-1; CDR3 DNA: TGCGCCAGCAGCCAAGAGTCTACATACAGCTCCTACAATGAGCAGTTCTTC; CDR3 protein: CASSQESTYSSYNEQFF
D gene: NA; J gene: TRBJ2-1; CDR3 length: 14; clone size: NA; V gene: TRBV4-3; CDR3 DNA: TGCGCCAGCAGCCAAGAAACAGATTACAATGAGCAGTTCTTC; CDR3 protein: CASSQETDYNEQFF
D gene: NA; J gene: TRBJ2-5; CDR3 length: 15; clone size: NA; V gene: TRBV7-2; CDR3 DNA: TGTGCCAGCAGCCGTGGGGGGATGGAGGAAGAGACCCAGTACTTC; CDR3 protein: CASSRGGMEEETQYF
D gene: TRBD1; J gene: TRBJ2-3; CDR3 length: 14; clone size: NA; V gene: TRBV6-5; CDR3 DNA: TGTGCCAGCAGTCCGACAGGGGGCCGGGATACGCAGTATTTT; CDR3 protein: CASSPTGGRDTQYF
D gene: NA; J gene: TRBJ1-1; CDR3 length: 13; clone size: NA; V gene: TRBV2; CDR3 DNA: TGTGCCAGCGAAGGGGAGGGATACAGTGAAGCTTTCTTT; CDR3 protein: CASEGEGYSEAFF
D gene: NA; J gene: TRBJ1-4; CDR3 length: 15; clone size: NA; V gene: TRBV28; CDR3 DNA: TGTGCCACCCGGAGGGGTGGGGCCACTAATGAAAAACTGTTTTTT; CDR3 protein: CATRRGGATNEKLFF
D gene: NA; J gene: TRBJ2-3; CDR3 length: 14; clone size: NA; V gene: TRBV12-5; CDR3 DNA: TGTGCTAGTGGTTTGGTCAGGGTTTCAGATACGCAGTATTTT; CDR3 protein: CASGLVRVSDTQYF
D gene: TRBD1; J gene: TRBJ2-1; CDR3 length: 17; clone size: NA; V gene: TRBV18; CDR3 DNA: TGTGCCAGCTCACCGGGACAGGGGGCTCTTTTATTTAATGAGCAGTTCTTC; CDR3 protein: CASSPGQGALLFNEQFF
D gene: TRBD1; J gene: TRBJ2-7; CDR3 length: 16; clone size: NA; V gene: TRBV11-3; CDR3 DNA: TGTGCCAGCAGCACTACGGGGGACAGGGCGGCCTACGAGCAGTACTTC; CDR3 protein: CASSTTGDRAAYEQYF
D gene: NA; J gene: TRBJ2-7; CDR3 length: 13; clone size: NA; V gene: TRBV29-1; CDR3 DNA: TGCAGCGTTGAGGTGCCGCCGGTCGTCGAGCAGTACTTC; CDR3 protein: CSVEVPPVVEQYF
D gene: NA; J gene: TRBJ2-5; CDR3 length: 14; clone size: once; V gene: TRBV13; CDR3 DNA: TGTGCCAGCAGCCTGTGGACAGAACAAGAGACCCAGTACTTC; CDR3 protein: CASSLWTEQETQYF
D gene: NA; J gene: TRBJ2-7; CDR3 length: 14; clone size: NA; V gene: TRBV5-1; CDR3 DNA: TGCGCCAGCAGCTTGCGTTCAGGGCTCTACGAGCAGTACTTC; CDR3 protein: CASSLRSGLYEQYF
D gene: NA; J gene: TRBJ1-4; CDR3 length: 12; clone size: few; V gene: TRBV11-2; CDR3 DNA: TGTGCCAGCAGCCAAACAACCTTTAAACTGTTTTTT; CDR3 protein: CASSQTTFKLFF
D gene: NA; J gene: TRBJ2-3; CDR3 length: 12; clone size: NA; V gene: TRBV9; CDR3 DNA: TGTGCCAGCAGCCTACTAGCTGATACGCAGTATTTT; CDR3 protein: CASSLLADTQYF